These 14 T cell receptor beta chains were all obtained from the same sample, sequenced in a study of blood T cell repertoires in COVID-19 (dated by TCRdb to 2020 to 2022). Libraries were constructed by the immunoSEQ multiplex PCR assay. TCRdb took this table from immuneACCESS and kept in-frame rearrangements with V and J called. Such tables lack part of the clones; where checked against another copy, unresolved V genes explain under half of the gap, and the rest is unexplained. In this sample the table shows approximately 290,000 clones, 80% to 90% of which occur a single time. The top ten constitute roughly 4% of the sample. The sequencing sample was made of PBMCs or T cells enriched from blood (not recorded which). These TCRs come from a young woman who had recovered from COVID-19.

This rearrangement joins TRBV20-1 to TRBJ2-6; maybe TRBD1 (7 bases). Trimming cost V 3 bases and J 2 bases, with 20 bases left between them. The V gene's germline CDR1 is DFQATT and CDR2 SNEGSKA (reference sequence). The CDR3 contains 18 residues. The chain's CDR3 is CSASLYQGGKAGANVLTF. As DNA, the CDR3 is TGCAGTGCTAGTTTGTATCAGGGGGGAAAGGCTGGGGCCAACGTCCTGACTTTC.

The chain uses TRBV5-6 and TRBJ1-1; 7 nucleotides agree with TRBD1. The CDR3 runs 14 residues. Trimming removed 4 bases from V and 4 bases from J; junction bases left unmatched: 7. Per the germline V gene, CDR1 is SGHDT and CDR2 is YYEEEE. The DNA of the CDR3 is TGTGCCAGCAGCATTAGGGGGCTCGGCACTGAAGCTTTCTTT. It codes for CASSIRGLGTEAFF.

The gene calls are TRBV5-1 and TRBJ1-4; 8 bases match TRBD1. The CDR3 is 15 amino acids. CDR1 and CDR2 from the germline V gene are SGHRS and YFSETQ. The ends lost 0 bases at V and 8 bases at J; junction bases unmatched: 6. CDR3 region: CASSLEDRVREKLFF. The CDR3 DNA follows: TGCGCCAGCAGCTTGGAGGACAGGGTCAGGGAAAAACTGTTTTTT.

The V call is TRBV6-5, the J call TRBJ1-5, with TRBD1 matching 10 bases. Germline V gene lookup returns CDR1 MNHEY and CDR2 SVGAGI. J was trimmed by 11 bases and V by 6 bases; bases with no gene match: 13. The CDR3 loop spans 15 amino acids. The CDR3 spells CASRSGTGASLTQHF. CDR3 coding DNA: TGTGCCAGCAGGTCCGGGACAGGGGCCTCCCTCACCCAGCATTTT.

V is TRBV9 and J is TRBJ2-6, with D perhaps TRBD1 (5 bases). Germline assignment: CDR1 SGDLS and CDR2 YYNGEE. The CDR3 runs 15 residues. V was cut by 0 bases and J by 2 bases, with 6 bases left in between. The CDR3 is CASSVDRTGANVLTF. The DNA for the CDR3 is TGTGCCAGCAGCGTAGACAGGACTGGGGCCAACGTCCTGACTTTC.

V and J are TRBV11-3 and TRBJ2-2; 8 positions match TRBD2. V lost 1 base to trimming and J lost 3 bases; unmatched junction nucleotides: 4. The CDR3 loop spans 16 amino acids. Germline CDR1 and CDR2: SGHNT and YENEEA. CDR3 DNA sequence: TGTGCCAGCAGCTTAGTTCCGGGAGGGGACACCGGGGAGCTGTTTTTT. Its translation: CASSLVPGGDTGELFF. Using reference TRBV11-3 and TRBJ2-2 for the parts outside the CDR3, the full variable domain is EAGVVQSPRYKIIEKKQPVAFWCNPISGHNTLYWYLQNLGQGPELLIRYENEEAVDDSQLPKDRFSAERLKGVDSTLKIQPAELGDSAVYLCASSLVPGGDTGELFFGEGSRLTVL.

In its sample, this clone was seen a few times. The chain uses TRBV6-4 and TRBJ2-3, with D possibly matching TRBD2 (6 bases). The ends were cut back, 3 bases at V and 5 bases at J, with 12 bases in the middle. Per germline, CDR1 MRHNA and CDR2 SNTAGT. The CDR3 runs 14 residues. The CDR3: CASSEGQGGDTQYF. The CDR3 DNA follows: TGTGCCAGCAGTGAAGGGCAGGGAGGAGATACGCAGTATTTT.

The chain recombines TRBV6-1 with TRBJ1-1; D might be TRBD1 (5 bases). The CDR3 is made up of 15 amino acids. CDR1 is MNHNS and CDR2 is SASEGT in the germline V gene. Trimming pared 2 bases from V and 1 base from J, leaving 11 bases between. Here the CDR3 reads CASSETRGPNTEAFF. The CDR3 DNA follows: TGTGCCAGCAGTGAAACAAGGGGCCCGAACACTGAAGCTTTCTTT.

The V call is TRBV7-3, the J call TRBJ2-1, with D perhaps TRBD2 (6 bases). There are 15 residues in the CDR3. V shed 1 base and J shed 5 bases, with 12 bases lying between them. Germline-derived CDR1 and CDR2 are SGHTA and FQGTGA. CDR3 sequence reads: CASSLMSGGNNEQFF. The CDR3 coding sequence is TGTGCCAGCAGCTTAATGAGTGGAGGGAACAATGAGCAGTTCTTC.

The V call is TRBV28, the J call TRBJ2-2, with 7 bases matching TRBD1. After removal of 3 bases from V and 4 bases from J, the junction contained 8 bases not matched to a gene. This CDR3 has 16 residues. Germline CDR1 reads MDHEN; CDR2 reads SYDVKM. CDR3 sequence reads: CASSFFGTDSTGELFF. DNA of the CDR3: TGTGCCAGCAGTTTCTTCGGGACAGATTCCACCGGGGAGCTGTTTTTT. The full variable domain, rest sourced from reference TRBV28 and TRBJ2-2, is DVKVTQSSRYLVKRTGEKVFLECVQDMDHENMFWYRQDPGLGLRLIYFSYDVKMKEKGDIPEGYSVSREKKERFSLILESASTNQTSMYLCASSFFGTDSTGELFFGEGSRLTVL.

The genes are TRBV2 and TRBJ2-5, with a tentative D call TRBD2 (6 bases). The length of the CDR3 is 14 residues. Germline CDR1 and CDR2: SNHLY and FYNNEI. V dropped 7 bases and J dropped 5 bases, with 17 bases sitting between them. The CDR3 coding sequence is TGTGCCAGCACAAGGGCAGGCGGGGAGGAGACCCAGTACTTC. Amino acid sequence: CASTRAGGEETQYF.

The J gene is TRBJ2-1, the V gene TRBV28, with unresolved D. Germline V CDR1 and CDR2: MDHEN, SYDVKM. The CDR3 totals 13 residues. Trimming removed 6 bases at V and 9 bases at J, with 15 bases between. CDR3 nucleotides: TGTGCCAGCAGCCCGACCCCCCCGGGTGAGCAGTTCTTC. It codes for CASSPTPPGEQFF. The whole variable domain, remainder taken from reference TRBV28 and TRBJ2-1, is DVKVTQSSRYLVKRTGEKVFLECVQDMDHENMFWYRQDPGLGLRLIYFSYDVKMKEKGDIPEGYSVSREKKERFSLILESASTNQTSMYLCASSPTPPGEQFFGPGTRLTVL.

This clone was seen just once. The chain joins TRBV12-3 or TRBV12-4 to TRBJ1-1; the D is unclear. V was clipped by 2 bases and J by 10 bases, with 11 bases between them. The CDR3 sequence is 12 residues long. CDR3 protein: CASSLRWRGAFF. The DNA of the CDR3 is TGTGCCAGCAGTTTAAGGTGGCGCGGAGCTTTCTTT.

The V gene is TRBV28, the J gene TRBJ2-1; 8 bases agree with TRBD1. Germline values: CDR1 MDHEN, CDR2 SYDVKM. The CDR3 covers 11 residues. V was clipped by 8 bases and J by 8 bases; unmatched bases: 2. CDR3 loop: CASQGAHEQFF. CDR3 sequence (DNA): TGTGCCAGCCAGGGGGCACATGAGCAGTTCTTC. Full variable domain (rest looked up from reference TRBV28 and TRBJ2-1): DVKVTQSSRYLVKRTGEKVFLECVQDMDHENMFWYRQDPGLGLRLIYFSYDVKMKEKGDIPEGYSVSREKKERFSLILESASTNQTSMYLCASQGAHEQFFGPGTRLTVL.